This TCR beta chain was captured by sequencing in a study of T cells in Graves' hyperthyroidism and ophthalmopathy. Study details: The blood sample was taken at first diagnosis, before treatment began.

Patients with ophthalmopathy all had a Clinical Activity Score of at least 3, a NOSPECS grade of at least 4 and duration under 3 months. Lactation, pregnancy, other autoimmune disease or uncontrolled infection led to exclusion of patients. For the diagnoses, clinical symptoms, serum thyroxine and TRAb, thyroid ultrasound and orbital computed tomography were used. The length of the CDR3 is 15 residues. Germline CDR1 and CDR2: SGHTA and FQGTGA. Trimming removed 4 bases from V and 0 bases from J, with 11 bases in between. Researchers amplified the TCR beta CDR3 regions from RNA transcripts. First-round RT-PCR targeting the TCR CDR3 was performed with the HTBI primer set. TCRdb reprocessed the multiplex PCR reads via MiXCR and lists one record per CDR3 protein. The sample carries approximately 570,000 distinct CDR3 sequences, just under 20% recorded once.

The chain has TRBV7-3 and TRBJ2-3; D perhaps matches TRBD2 (5 bases). The sequenced material came from blood. The receptor comes from a man in his forties or fifties with Graves' ophthalmopathy. CDR3 bases: TGTGCCAGCAGCTCCAGCGAGGGAAGCACAGATACGCAGTATTTT. Its translation is CASSSSEGSTDTQYF. Combining the CDR3 with reference TRBV7-3 and TRBJ2-3 gives the whole variable domain GAGVSQTPSNKVTEKGKYVELRCDPISGHTALYWYRQSLGQGPEFLIYFQGTGAADDSGLPNDRFFAVRPEGSVSTLKIQRTERGDSAVYLCASSSSEGSTDTQYFGPGTRLTVL.